The rows below give T cell receptor beta chains drawn from one sample of a study of blood T cell repertoires in COVID-19. Clones were read by immunoSEQ multiplex PCR, and TCRdb kept only the in-frame ones, dropping some. The sample has 50,000 to 65,000 clones; roughly 92% are singletons. The sample consisted of peripheral blood. The receptors stem from a human donor in a cohort sampled during active COVID-19. Each CDR3 is given with its conserved first and last residue. A D gene is named only where the DNA matches it firmly.

d_gene | j_gene | v_gene | CDR3nt | CDR3aa
NA | TRBJ1-1 | TRBV30 | TGTGCCTGGAGTTCCGTGGGAGCATTGAACACTGAAGCTTTCTTT | CAWSSVGALNTEAFF
TRBD1 | TRBJ1-4 | TRBV6-5 | TGTGCCAGCACTCCAGGGGGCCGGACTAATGAAAAACTGTTTTTT | CASTPGGRTNEKLFF
TRBD2 | TRBJ2-3 | TRBV6-1 | TGTGCCAGCAGTGAACTACTAGCGGGAGGTGGAGATACGCAGTATTTT | CASSELLAGGGDTQYF
TRBD1 | TRBJ1-6 | TRBV10-3 | TGTGCCATCAGTGAGTCGAGGGACAGGAGTTCACCCCTCCACTTT | CAISESRDRSSPLHF
NA | TRBJ1-5 | TRBV7-6 | TGTGCCAGCAGCCTGGGAGGGGGTTACAATCAGCCCCAGCATTTT | CASSLGGGYNQPQHF
TRBD2 | TRBJ2-1 | TRBV7-6 | TGTGCCAGCAGCTTACTTATGAGGGAGGGCCTGGGCAATGAGCAGTTCTTC | CASSLLMREGLGNEQFF
NA | TRBJ1-4 | TRBV7-9 | TGTGCCAGCAGCTTAGAAGTCCAGGGCGGAAAACTGTTTTTT | CASSLEVQGGKLFF
NA | TRBJ2-1 | TRBV5-1 | TGCGCCAGCAGCTTGTTTCAGGGTGTCTACAATGAGCAGTTCTTC | CASSLFQGVYNEQFF
NA | TRBJ2-3 | TRBV20-1 | TGCAGTGCTAGTTTCGGTTGGGGGGGCACAGATACGCAGTATTTT | CSASFGWGGTDTQYF
TRBD2 | TRBJ2-1 | TRBV30 | TGTGCCAGAAGGACTAGTTGGAGTAATGAGCAGTTCTTC | CARRTSWSNEQFF